This passage covers 26 T cell receptor beta chains from one sample sequenced in a study of tumor and adjacent non-tumor tissue in lung cancer. TCRbeta libraries were built with three rounds of nested PCR, modified from ARM-PCR. MiXCR was run by TCRdb on the multiplex PCR reads, yielding one entry per CDR3 protein. Here the sample spans roughly 70,000 distinct CDR3 sequences, 60% to 75% being singletons. RNA was extracted from bulk tissue without any cell sorting. Input material: lung tumor tissue. The receptors originated from a man aged 55 to 69 with non-small cell lung cancer.

This clonotype was detected only once. The junction departs from germline at one end; a sequencing error may be responsible. CDR3 amino acids: CCASSRGLAASNEQFF. Written as DNA, the CDR3 is TGTTGTGCTAGTAGTAGGGGACTAGCGGCGTCCAATGAGCAGTTCTTC. The rearrangement links TRBV20-1 to TRBJ2-1; TRBD2 aligns across 11 bases. Germline V lookup: CDR1 DFQATT, CDR2 SNEGSKA (reference sequence). The CDR3 totals 16 residues.

Regarding this clonotype: Being one base from a much bigger clone, this may be a read error. This rearrangement joins TRBV20-1 to TRBJ1-1; D is unresolved. Trimming removed 2 bases at V and 6 bases at J, with 19 bases between. From germline, CDR1 is DFQATT and CDR2 SNEGSKA (reference sequence). The CDR3 has 15 residues. The CDR3 sequence is CSARNNLVGNAEAFF. The CDR3 DNA follows: TGCAGTGCTAGAAATAATCTCGTGGGAAACGCTGAAGCTTTCTTT.

This clonotype showed up just a few times. Compared with germline, one end of the junction differs, possibly owing to a read error. The chain links TRBV10-3 to TRBJ2-6; 8 bases align to TRBD2. The germline V gene encodes CDR1 ENHRY and CDR2 SYGVKD. The CDR3 sequence is 20 residues long. CDR3 loop: CAISEHGTRGRESGANVLTF. DNA of the CDR3: TGTGCCATCAGTGAACATGGGACTAGAGGTAGGGAATCTGGCGCCAATGTCCTGACTTTC.

As to this clonotype: The junction does not match germline at one end; this may be a read error. The V gene is TRBV9, the J gene TRBJ2-7; D is perhaps TRBD1 or TRBD2 (5 bases each). This CDR3 region has 12 residues. Per the germline V gene, CDR1 is SGDLS and CDR2 is YYNGEE. The CDR3 bases are TGTGTCAGCAGCGTAGAAGGGACCGAGCAGTACTTC. This gives the protein CVSSVEGTEQYF.

As concerns this clonotype: Without the conserved terminal phenylalanine or tryptophan, this CDR3 likely stems from a read error. V and J are TRBV20-1 and TRBJ2-1, with 12 bases identical to TRBD2. CDR1 is DFQATT, CDR2 SNEGSKA, per germline (reference sequence). The CDR3 extends over 14 amino acids. CDR3 DNA: TGTAGTGTTAGACTAGCGGGAGATGGCAATGAGCAGTTCTTA. This gives the protein CSVRLAGDGNEQFL.

This clonotype was counted many times. The chain carries TRBV25-1 and TRBJ2-5, with TRBD2 as a possible D gene (5 bases). The CDR3 spans 14 residues. In germline, CDR1 is MGHDK, CDR2 SYGVNS. Trimming removed 5 bases at V and 5 bases at J, with 15 bases between. The CDR3 DNA reads as TGTGCCAGCAGTCCTACGACTAAGTATGAGACCCAGTACTTC. This codes for CASSPTTKYETQYF.

The V and J genes are TRBV5-1 and TRBJ2-5; 8 bases fit TRBD2. The V and J ends lost 3 bases and 2 bases, in that order; junction bases with no gene match: 18. CDR1 and CDR2 from the germline V gene are SGHRS and YFSETQ. CDR3 size: 19 residues. The CDR3 DNA reads as TGCGCCAGCAGCTCGTACCCCAGCGGGAGAGGCCCACATCAAGAGACCCAGTACTTC. Protein sequence: CASSSYPSGRGPHQETQYF.

Only a few counts were recorded for this clonotype. A read error may account for a junction end that differs from germline. The J gene is TRBJ2-7, the V gene TRBV29-1; perhaps TRBD2 as D (5 bases). Germline CDR1 and CDR2: SQVTM and ANQGSEA. The CDR3 has 14 residues. For the CDR3, the DNA is TGCAGCGTCTACGGGGAAGCATCTTCCTACGAGCAGTATTTC. Its protein product is CSVYGEASSYEQYF.

To note about this clonotype: Given a much more abundant clone one base away, this may be a read error. The chain links TRBV5-5 to TRBJ2-2; possibly TRBD2 for D (5 bases). From germline, CDR1 is SGHKS and CDR2 YYEKEE (reference sequence). This CDR3 has 14 amino acids. CDR3 loop: CASSMNQNTGELLF. CDR3 in DNA: TGTGCCAGCAGCATGAACCAGAACACCGGGGAGCTGCTTTTT.

Ten or more counts support this clonotype. The chain combines TRBV5-5 with TRBJ2-5, with 8 bases matching TRBD1. Per the germline V gene, CDR1 is SGHKS and CDR2 is YYEKEE (reference sequence). V trimming: 6 bases; J trimming: 5 bases; junction bases outside the gene matches: 18. The CDR3 contains 17 residues. DNA of the CDR3: TGTGCCAGCAACCGCAACTTGGGGCAGGGGGCATTCGAGACCCAGTACTTC. Residues: CASNRNLGQGAFETQYF.

This chain joins TRBV7-9 and TRBJ2-1; TRBD2 is a possible D gene (6 bases). The CDR3 is 16 residues long. Germline V gene data show CDR1 as SEHNR and CDR2 as FQNEAQ (reference sequence). V gave up 3 bases and J gave up 6 bases, with 18 bases separating them. The CDR3: CASSFIGGPAFNEQFF. CDR3 nucleotides: TGTGCCAGCAGCTTTATCGGGGGACCCGCGTTCAATGAGCAGTTCTTC. Looking up the rest from reference TRBV7-9 and TRBJ2-1 gives the full variable domain: DTGVSQNPRHKITKRGQNVTFRCDPISEHNRLYWYRQTLGQGPEFLTYFQNEAQLEKSRLLSDRFSAERPKGSFSTLEIQRTEQGDSAMYLCASSFIGGPAFNEQFFGPGTRLTVL.

As regards this clonotype: A read error is likely, as this CDR3 ends without the conserved phenylalanine or tryptophan. The limits of the CDR3 on the DNA are not certain, so only TCRdb's listed CDR3 is given. V and J are TRBV10-2 and TRBJ1-2. The V gene's germline CDR1 is WSHSY and CDR2 SAAADI. The CDR3 totals 13 residues, both ends included. Here the CDR3 reads CATTGSLPYGYIS.

This clonotype has a handful of counts. The V and J genes are TRBV10-2 and TRBJ1-5; D possibly corresponds to TRBD1 (5 bases). V was trimmed by 5 bases and J by 6 bases, leaving 20 bases between them. The CDR3 has 16 amino acids. The germline CDR1 and CDR2 sequences are WSHSY and SAAADI. The CDR3 bases are TGCGCCAGCAGTAGTGAGGGAGGGGAGCCAAGTCAGCCCCAGCATTTT. Translating it yields CASSSEGGEPSQPQHF.

This clonotype was recorded a few times. This chain uses TRBV5-1 with TRBJ2-1, with 7 bases identical to TRBD2. Per the germline V gene, CDR1 is SGHRS and CDR2 is YFSETQ. V shed 6 bases, J shed 10 bases, and the junction held 7 bases outside the gene matches. The CDR3 is 12 residues long. In DNA form, the CDR3 reads TGCGCCAGCAACTTTGGCGGGAGCGAGCAGTTCTTC. Protein product: CASNFGGSEQFF. Using reference TRBV5-1 and TRBJ2-1 for the parts outside the CDR3, the full variable domain is KAGVTQTPRYLIKTRGQQVTLSCSPISGHRSVSWYQQTPGQGLQFLFEYFSETQRNKGNFPGRFSGRQFSNSRSEMNVSTLELGDSALYLCASNFGGSEQFFGPGTRLTVL.

This clonotype is deemed medium-sized (0.01 to 0.1%). V usage is TRBV10-3 and J usage is TRBJ2-1, with D uncertain. Trimming pared 4 bases from V and 8 bases from J, leaving 12 bases between. Germline V CDR1 and CDR2: ENHRY, SYGVKD. The CDR3 sequence is 13 residues long. CDR3 residues: CAISGVGNHEQFF. The CDR3 bases are TGTGCCATCAGTGGCGTAGGGAACCATGAGCAGTTCTTC.

This clonotype was seen ten or more times. The genes are TRBV6-5 and TRBJ1-1; perhaps TRBD1 as D (5 bases). The V gene's germline CDR1 is MNHEY and CDR2 SVGAGI. The CDR3 has 13 amino acids. With 5 bases removed from V and 4 bases from J, the gap between germline ends came to 11 bases. The CDR3 bases are TGTGCCAGCAGTAAGCCCGGGGGCACTGAAGCTTTCTTT. Amino acid sequence: CASSKPGGTEAFF.

For this clonotype: Mismatch with germline at one junction end may stem from a read error. The chain combines TRBV6-5 with TRBJ2-1; D is undetermined. Germline V lookup: CDR1 MNHEY, CDR2 SVGAGI. CDR3 length: 14 residues. DNA for the CDR3: TGTGCCAGCAGTTACTCCGACGAGTACAATGAGGAGCTCTTC. Encoded protein: CASSYSDEYNEELF.

Regarding this clonotype: Its ends do not fully match the called genes, so a read error is possible. The V and J genes are TRBV6-5 and TRBJ2-3; D call uncertain. Germline CDR1 is MNHEY and CDR2 is SVGAGI. The CDR3 length is 15 residues. CDR3 in amino acids: CASSYRLQSTDTKCF. The CDR3 nucleotides are TGTGCCAGCAGTTACCGGCTTCAGAGCACAGATACGAAGTGTTTT.

V is TRBV20-1 and J is TRBJ2-1; 7 nucleotides line up with TRBD2. Germline V gene sequence: CDR1 DFQATT, CDR2 SNEGSKA (reference sequence). Trimming removed 6 bases from V and 5 bases from J; junction bases left unmatched: 13. This CDR3 comprises 15 residues. CDR3 residues: CSAQRSTSADNEQFF. As DNA, the CDR3 is TGCAGTGCACAGAGATCCACTAGCGCAGACAATGAGCAGTTCTTC.

A note on this clonotype: The junction differs from germline at one of its ends, possibly a read error. This chain uses TRBV12-3 or TRBV12-4 with TRBJ2-3; no clear D gene. The CDR3 is made up of 12 amino acids. CDR3 protein: CVSSPSLGTHYF. Here the CDR3 DNA reads TGTGTCAGCAGTCCCTCTCTGGGTACGCATTATTTT.

Of note for this clonotype: One end of the junction varies from germline; a read error may be responsible. The rearrangement links TRBV11-3 to TRBJ2-7; D is possibly TRBD1 or TRBD2 (5 bases each). CDR1 and CDR2 from the germline V gene are SGHNT and YENEEA. This CDR3 is built from 16 residues. The CDR3 loop reads CVSSLGIGTGNYKQYF. CDR3 nucleotides: TGTGTCAGCAGCTTAGGAATTGGGACGGGTAACTACAAGCAGTACTTC.

On this clonotype itself: Mismatch with germline at one junction end may stem from a read error. The V call is TRBV29-1, the J call TRBJ1-6, with a tentative D call TRBD1 (6 bases). The CDR3 has 14 amino acids. Germline V gene lookup returns CDR1 SQVTM and CDR2 ANQGSEA. The CDR3 DNA reads TGCAGCGTTGCGCTCGGCAGGGGTAATTCACCCCTCCACTTC. Its translation is CSVALGRGNSPLHF.

The chain couples TRBV29-1 to TRBJ2-3, with 8 bases identical to TRBD1. Looked up from germline, CDR1 is SQVTM and CDR2 is ANQGSEA. The CDR3 contains 15 residues. The V gene end was trimmed by 6 bases and the J gene end by 2 bases; junction bases not matched to a gene: 10. The CDR3 spells CSVQTGAGNTDTQYF. The CDR3 bases are TGCAGCGTCCAGACAGGGGCGGGTAACACAGATACGCAGTATTTT.

The J gene is TRBJ1-6, the V gene TRBV5-4; 7 bases agree with TRBD1. This CDR3 comprises 16 residues. Germline V gives CDR1 SGHNT, CDR2 YYREEE (reference sequence). J lost 11 bases, V lost 4 bases, and 15 bases had no gene match. Written as DNA, the CDR3 is TGTGCCAGCAGCACCATAGGGGGGACAGTCGTGACACCCCTCCACTTT. Residues: CASSTIGGTVVTPLHF.

Note on this clonotype: Germline and junction disagree at one end, which may indicate a read error. This chain links TRBV6-1 with TRBJ2-7; no clear D. CDR1 is MNHNS, CDR2 SASEGT, per germline. The CDR3 is made up of 12 amino acids. The CDR3 region has the DNA TGTGCCAGCATTACGTCAGCCTACGAGCAGTATTTC. This gives the protein CASITSAYEQYF.

Points on this clonotype: Its ends do not fully match the called genes, so a read error is possible. CDR3 amino acids: CIARELVGEKLFF. CDR3 coding DNA: TGTATAGCTAGAGAGCTGGTCGGTGAAAAACTGTTTTTT. The chain employs TRBV20-1 and TRBJ1-4; D call uncertain. The CDR3 runs to 13 residues. Germline values: CDR1 DFQATT, CDR2 SNEGSKA (reference sequence).